This TCR beta chain was identified during a study of cytomegalovirus exposure and HLA in healthy donors. Libraries were prepared by immunoSEQ multiplex PCR; TCRdb keeps only in-frame clonotypes and omits some of them. The table lists tens of thousands of clones, about nine tenths of them singletons, with about 8.1% in the top ten. Material: PBMCs. The sequence came from a woman in her late teens or twenties in good health and CMV-seropositive.

CDR3 sequence reads: CASSWEERGYGYTF. CDR3 nucleotide sequence: TGTGCCAGCAGTTGGGAGGAGAGGGGCTATGGCTACACCTTC. This sequence joins TRBV28 and TRBJ1-2; D is possibly TRBD1 (5 bases). The length of the CDR3 is 14 residues. Germline V gene data show CDR1 as MDHEN and CDR2 as SYDVKM. V lost 4 bases, J lost 4 bases, and 13 bases lay in between.